This T cell receptor (beta chain) comes out of a study of blood T cell repertoires in COVID-19. Study in general: Donors in the United States, Italy and Spain gave samples during acute or convalescent COVID-19. T cells, B-cell-depleted T cells, or PBMCs supplied cDNA or gDNA.

CDR3 size: 14 residues. In germline, CDR1 is SGHNT, CDR2 YYREEE (reference sequence). V dropped 0 bases and J dropped 5 bases, with 6 bases sitting between them. Generated by immunoSEQ multiplex PCR, the TCRdb table keeps only in-frame clones and is missing some. This table has more than 350,000 clones, 89% appearing once. The receptor's source is a woman between 25 and 40 years old with COVID-19, enrolled during active disease. The V call is TRBV5-4, the J call TRBJ1-6; no clear D gene. The sequencing input was peripheral blood. Here the CDR3 DNA reads TGTGCCAGCAGCTTGGGACACAATAATTCACCCCTCCACTTT. As protein: CASSLGHNNSPLHF.